A selection of T cell receptor beta chains follows, all from one sample in a study of blood T cell repertoires in COVID-19. Produced via immunoSEQ multiplex PCR; TCRdb's table is partial and in-frame only. The table records some 16,000 clones, about 88% of them present only once. The sequenced material came from peripheral blood. The source is a human donor in a cohort sampled during active COVID-19. Both conserved end residues are part of each CDR3. The order of the fields is J gene, clone size, V gene, D gene, CDR3 protein, CDR3 DNA. D genes are given only for firm matches. Clone size is not always given. Where it is, it says once, few, many or a class for expanded clones.

J gene: TRBJ1-1; clone size: .; V gene: TRBV7-2; D gene: .; CDR3 protein: CASSFGGNTEAFF; CDR3 DNA: TGTGCCAGCAGCTTCGGAGGGAACACTGAAGCTTTCTTT
J gene: TRBJ1-6; clone size: .; V gene: TRBV5-5; D gene: .; CDR3 protein: CASSLSGTLSYRSYNSPLHF; CDR3 DNA: TGTGCCAGCAGCTTATCAGGGACATTGTCTTATAGATCCTATAATTCACCCCTCCACTTT
J gene: TRBJ1-1; clone size: .; V gene: TRBV19; D gene: TRBD1; CDR3 protein: CASRKPTGTADEGRNTEAFF; CDR3 DNA: TGTGCCAGTAGGAAACCTACCGGGACAGCCGATGAAGGTAGGAACACTGAAGCTTTCTTT
J gene: TRBJ1-1; clone size: .; V gene: TRBV27; D gene: .; CDR3 protein: CASSLFGAGDTEAFF; CDR3 DNA: TGTGCCAGCAGTTTATTTGGGGCAGGAGACACTGAAGCTTTCTTT
J gene: TRBJ1-2; clone size: once; V gene: TRBV9; D gene: TRBD1; CDR3 protein: CASSAQGAYYGYTF; CDR3 DNA: TGTGCCAGCAGCGCCCAGGGGGCTTACTATGGCTACACCTTC
J gene: TRBJ2-3; clone size: .; V gene: TRBV4-3; D gene: .; CDR3 protein: CASSQDSGLDTQYF; CDR3 DNA: TGCGCCAGCAGCCAAGATTCGGGGTTAGATACGCAGTATTTT
J gene: TRBJ2-7; clone size: .; V gene: TRBV5-4; D gene: .; CDR3 protein: CASSSGGGSYEQYF; CDR3 DNA: TGTGCCAGCAGCTCGGGGGGCGGGTCCTACGAGCAGTACTTC
J gene: TRBJ2-5; clone size: .; V gene: TRBV7-8; D gene: TRBD2; CDR3 protein: CASSPAPGLAGGRETQYF; CDR3 DNA: TGTGCCAGCAGCCCCGCGCCGGGACTAGCGGGGGGGCGGGAGACCCAGTACTTC
J gene: TRBJ1-5; clone size: few; V gene: TRBV4-2; D gene: TRBD1; CDR3 protein: CASSQEWGQDKQPQHF; CDR3 DNA: TGTGCCAGCAGCCAAGAGTGGGGACAGGATAAACAGCCCCAGCATTTT
J gene: TRBJ2-5; clone size: once; V gene: TRBV5-6; D gene: .; CDR3 protein: CASSLEGGEIQETQYF; CDR3 DNA: TGTGCCAGCAGCTTGGAAGGGGGAGAAATCCAAGAGACCCAGTACTTC
J gene: TRBJ2-3; clone size: .; V gene: TRBV7-2; D gene: .; CDR3 protein: CASSLATTGDTQYF; CDR3 DNA: TGTGCCAGCAGCTTAGCGACGACTGGAGATACGCAGTATTTT
J gene: TRBJ2-3; clone size: .; V gene: TRBV7-8; D gene: TRBD1; CDR3 protein: CASSRRTGDTQYF; CDR3 DNA: TGTGCCAGCAGCCGTCGGACAGGGGATACGCAGTATTTT
J gene: TRBJ2-3; clone size: .; V gene: TRBV27; D gene: TRBD2; CDR3 protein: CASSFSVVAGSTDTQYF; CDR3 DNA: TGTGCCAGCAGTTTTTCGGTGGTAGCGGGGAGCACAGATACGCAGTATTTT
J gene: TRBJ2-7; clone size: .; V gene: TRBV2; D gene: TRBD2; CDR3 protein: CASSPLGGREQYF; CDR3 DNA: TGTGCCAGCAGTCCTCTCGGCGGGAGAGAGCAGTACTTC
J gene: TRBJ2-2; clone size: .; V gene: TRBV6-2/TRBV6-3; D gene: TRBD2; CDR3 protein: CASSYGGSGGRTGELFF; CDR3 DNA: TGTGCCAGCAGTTACGGAGGTAGCGGGGGGCGAACCGGGGAGCTGTTTTTT
J gene: TRBJ2-3; clone size: .; V gene: TRBV6-2/TRBV6-3; D gene: .; CDR3 protein: CASSTQRASDTQYF; CDR3 DNA: TGTGCCAGCAGTACCCAGAGGGCCTCAGATACGCAGTATTTT
J gene: TRBJ2-3; clone size: .; V gene: TRBV7-2; D gene: .; CDR3 protein: CASSKIPGKTDTQYF; CDR3 DNA: TGTGCCAGCAGCAAGATACCCGGGAAAACAGATACGCAGTATTTT
J gene: TRBJ2-5; clone size: .; V gene: TRBV7-9; D gene: .; CDR3 protein: CASSLVIQGKVETQYF; CDR3 DNA: TGTGCCAGCAGCTTAGTTATTCAGGGGAAAGTAGAGACCCAGTACTTC
J gene: TRBJ2-5; clone size: .; V gene: TRBV7-9; D gene: .; CDR3 protein: CASSLSGERAQYF; CDR3 DNA: TGTGCCAGCAGCTTATCGGGGGAACGGGCCCAGTACTTC
J gene: TRBJ2-7; clone size: .; V gene: TRBV18; D gene: .; CDR3 protein: CASSPEGTGEQYF; CDR3 DNA: TGTGCCAGCTCACCGGAGGGGACGGGCGAGCAGTACTTC
J gene: TRBJ2-5; clone size: .; V gene: TRBV18; D gene: .; CDR3 protein: CASSPTLQETQYF; CDR3 DNA: TGTGCCAGCTCACCAACCCTACAAGAGACCCAGTACTTC
J gene: TRBJ2-7; clone size: .; V gene: TRBV18; D gene: .; CDR3 protein: CASSPGHTYEQYF; CDR3 DNA: TGTGCCAGCTCACCGGGACACACCTACGAGCAGTACTTC
J gene: TRBJ2-1; clone size: .; V gene: TRBV4-3; D gene: TRBD1; CDR3 protein: CASSQLTGGDYNEQFF; CDR3 DNA: TGCGCCAGCAGCCAGTTGACAGGGGGTGACTACAATGAGCAGTTCTTC